These 29 T cell receptor beta chains were sequenced from one sample in a study of post-analysis software for immune sequencing data. Prepared libraries of TCR beta cDNA carried unique molecular identifiers. In TCRdb, the PCR reads were re-called with MiXCR into one record per CDR3 protein. The table shows 150,000 or so distinct CDR3 sequences, with approximately 35% occurring only once. This specimen consisted of blood, obtained after autologous hematopoietic stem cell transplantation. All receptors come from a girl aged 10 to 17 with multiple sclerosis.

This clonotype appeared a few times. This sequence joins TRBV27 and TRBJ2-1; 16 bases are shared with TRBD2. This CDR3 is 16 amino acids long. CDR1 is MNHEY, CDR2 SMNVEV, per germline (reference sequence). After removal of 4 bases from V and 6 bases from J, the junction contained 3 bases not matched to a gene. The CDR3 sequence is CASSWGTSGRGNEQFF. The CDR3 DNA reads as TGTGCCAGCAGTTGGGGGACTAGCGGGAGGGGCAATGAGCAGTTCTTC.

This clonotype was found a few times. V usage is TRBV6-5 and J usage is TRBJ2-4, with no clear D. The end of the DNA aligns better with TRBJ2-7, so the J call may be wrong. Germline CDR1 and CDR2: MNHEY and SVGAGI. The CDR3 covers 15 residues. CDR3 bases: TGTGCCAGCAGTTACTCCGGAATCGGGTCGGGCGAGCAGTACTTC. This encodes CASSYSGIGSGEQYF.

V and J are TRBV7-2 and TRBJ1-3; D remains ambiguous. Deletions cut 1 base from V and 0 bases from J, with 10 bases between. CDR3 length: 16 amino acids. Germline V gene lookup returns CDR1 SGHTA and CDR2 FQGNSA. DNA of the CDR3: TGTGCCAGCAGCTTAGGCCCAGCCAACTCTGGAAACACCATATATTTT. Its protein is CASSLGPANSGNTIYF.

V is TRBV7-9 and J is TRBJ2-1; D is possibly TRBD2 (5 bases). This CDR3 region has 15 residues. Germline lookup yields CDR1 SEHNR and CDR2 FQNEAQ (reference sequence). V lost 5 bases to trimming and J lost 0 bases, with 11 bases between them. The CDR3 is CASSHSESSYNEQFF. DNA for the CDR3: TGTGCCAGCAGCCATAGCGAAAGCTCCTACAATGAGCAGTTCTTC.

The chain uses TRBV27 and TRBJ2-5, with D possibly matching TRBD1 (6 bases). In germline, CDR1 is MNHEY, CDR2 SMNVEV (reference sequence). V dropped 2 bases and J dropped 2 bases, with 9 bases sitting between them. The CDR3 has 14 residues. The CDR3 loop reads CASSLRGQQETQYF. The CDR3 region has the DNA TGTGCCAGCAGTTTACGCGGACAGCAAGAGACCCAGTACTTC.

For this clonotype: This sequence may be a read error, since a much larger clone differs from it by one base. This chain's CDR3 is CSAPAGGVRQEAQYF. CDR3 bases: TGCAGTGCTCCGGCGGGGGGCGTCCGCCAAGAGGCCCAGTACTTC. The chain combines TRBV20-1 with TRBJ2-5, with 8 bases identical to TRBD2. The V gene's germline CDR1 is DFQATT and CDR2 SNEGSKA (reference sequence). This CDR3 is built from 15 residues.

This clonotype showed up just a few times. The chain combines TRBV7-2 with TRBJ2-5; D remains ambiguous. The V gene's germline CDR1 is SGHTA and CDR2 FQGNSA. The length of the CDR3 is 14 residues. V dropped 5 bases and J dropped 1 base, with 11 bases sitting between them. CDR3 sequence (DNA): TGTGCCAGCAGCCTAACAGCGATCCAAGAGACCCAGTACTTC. Protein product: CASSLTAIQETQYF.

This chain links TRBV20-1 with TRBJ2-5, with 14 positions matching TRBD2. The J call could be wrong; TRBJ2-7 is a better fit for the DNA end. The germline V gene encodes CDR1 DFQATT and CDR2 SNEGSKA (reference sequence). The CDR3 has 15 residues. This CDR3 is CSARGTSGRKNEQYF. For the CDR3, the DNA is TGCAGTGCTAGAGGGACTAGCGGGAGGAAAAACGAGCAGTACTTC.

This clonotype was seen only a few times. The chain has TRBV20-1 and TRBJ2-5; 7 nucleotides align to TRBD2. V was clipped by 0 bases and J by 5 bases; unmatched bases: 9. The CDR3 is 15 amino acids. Germline CDR1 reads DFQATT; CDR2 reads SNEGSKA (reference sequence). This chain's CDR3 is CSARDLGRDWETQYF. CDR3 coding DNA: TGCAGTGCTAGAGATTTGGGGAGGGACTGGGAGACCCAGTACTTC.

On this clonotype: Compared with germline, one end of the junction differs, possibly owing to a read error. This chain links TRBV12-3 or TRBV12-4 with TRBJ2-7; weak D call: TRBD1 (5 bases). This CDR3 has 13 residues. CDR3 DNA: TGTGCCAGCAGTCAAGGACATATATACGAGCGGTACTTC. Protein product: CASSQGHIYERYF.

CDR3 in amino acids: CASRGPSGSIYNEQFF. The CDR3 DNA is TGTGCCAGCAGAGGTCCTAGCGGGAGTATCTACAATGAGCAGTTCTTC. The rearrangement uses TRBV6-1 and TRBJ2-1; 10 bases map to TRBD2. Looked up from germline, CDR1 is MNHNS and CDR2 is SASEGT. CDR3 length: 16 residues. The V and J ends lost 6 bases and 3 bases, in that order; junction bases with no gene match: 8.

The V and J genes are TRBV13 and TRBJ1-2; D gene ambiguous. V lost 3 bases and J lost 0, with 5 bases in between. CDR3 length: 13 residues. Germline V lookup: CDR1 PRHDT, CDR2 FYEKMQ (reference sequence). The CDR3 region is CASSFGSNYGYTF. In DNA, the CDR3 is TGTGCCAGCAGCTTTGGGTCTAACTATGGCTACACCTTC.

V usage is TRBV6-2 or TRBV6-3 and J usage is TRBJ1-4; D call uncertain. Germline loops: CDR1 MNHEY, CDR2 SVGEGT. The CDR3 has 13 residues. The V end was cut by 5 bases, the J end by 5 bases, with 9 bases between. The CDR3 region is CASSPRVNEKLFF. The CDR3 nucleotides are TGTGCCAGCAGTCCCCGAGTGAATGAAAAACTGTTTTTT.

This rearrangement joins TRBV12-3 or TRBV12-4 to TRBJ2-6; 13 bases agree with TRBD2. V lost 1 base, J lost 0 bases, and 6 bases stayed unmatched. The CDR3 runs 20 residues. CDR3 nucleotides: TGTGCCAGCAGTTTAGTCCAGGGACTAGCGGGAAGCTCTGGGGCCAACGTCCTGACTTTC. Its translation is CASSLVQGLAGSSGANVLTF.

At least ten counts were recorded for this clonotype. The CDR3 region has the DNA TGCAGCGTTGGAAGTGACGGGGACGCAGATACGCAGTATTTT. As protein: CSVGSDGDADTQYF. V and J are TRBV29-1 and TRBJ2-3; D may match TRBD1 or TRBD2 (5 bases each). The CDR3 runs to 14 residues. V was shortened by 4 bases and J by 4 bases, with 15 bases between the two germline ends. From germline, CDR1 is SQVTM and CDR2 ANQGSEA.

This clonotype was seen a handful of times. V usage is TRBV29-1 and J usage is TRBJ2-1; D may match TRBD1 or TRBD2 (7 bases each). Trimming cost V 5 bases and J 7 bases, with 15 bases left between them. Germline CDR1 SQVTM, CDR2 ANQGSEA. The CDR3 is made up of 13 amino acids. The DNA of the CDR3 is TGCAGCGTTCCAAGACAGGGAGGGAATGAGCAGTTCTTC. This sequence encodes CSVPRQGGNEQFF.

In its sample, this clonotype was seen many times. This sequence joins TRBV29-1 and TRBJ2-7, with a weak D call TRBD2 (5 bases). The CDR3 spans 12 residues. With 7 bases removed from V and 0 bases from J, the gap between germline ends came to 10 bases. CDR1 is SQVTM, CDR2 ANQGSEA, per germline. Here the CDR3 reads CSAGLASYEQYF. CDR3 nucleotides: TGCAGCGCCGGACTGGCCTCCTACGAGCAGTACTTC.

The table lists this clonotype with a few counts. V usage is TRBV29-1 and J usage is TRBJ2-3; 7 positions agree with TRBD1. CDR3 length equals 12 residues. The germline V gene has CDR1 SQVTM and CDR2 ANQGSEA. J lost 10 bases, V lost 3 bases, and 7 bases had no gene match. In nucleotides, the CDR3 is TGCAGCGTTGATTGGGACAGAAATGCGCAGTATTTT. It codes for CSVDWDRNAQYF.

Concerning this clonotype: One base away lies a much larger clone, so this may be a sequencing read error. This rearrangement joins TRBV20-1 to TRBJ2-7; D is unclear. With the DNA end fitting TRBJ2-4 better, the J assignment may be wrong. Germline V gene data show CDR1 as DFQATT and CDR2 as SNEGSKA (reference sequence). The CDR3 extends over 12 amino acids. This CDR3 reads CSVMAGSNIQYF. The CDR3 bases are TGCAGTGTTATGGCTGGCTCAAACATTCAGTACTTC.

The chain joins TRBV4-2 to TRBJ2-3; D is unresolved. The CDR3 is 17 amino acids. The V gene lost 0 bases and the J gene lost 2 bases, with 15 bases spanning the gap. Germline loops: CDR1 LGHNA, CDR2 YNFKEQ. The CDR3 protein is CASSQDGVSNPTDTQYF. DNA of the CDR3: TGTGCCAGCAGCCAAGATGGGGTTAGCAACCCCACAGATACGCAGTATTTT.

This chain joins TRBV27 and TRBJ2-1; 9 bases line up with TRBD1. Trimming removed 4 bases from V and 13 bases from J; junction bases left unmatched: 5. The CDR3 runs 12 residues. In germline, CDR1 is MNHEY, CDR2 SMNVEV (reference sequence). Here the CDR3 DNA reads TGTGCCAGCAGTTCACAGGGGGCAGAACAGTTCTTC. Amino acids: CASSSQGAEQFF.

V usage is TRBV6-5 and J usage is TRBJ2-1; 10 positions match TRBD2. The V gene's germline CDR1 is MNHEY and CDR2 SVGAGI. The CDR3 loop spans 18 amino acids. The J segment lost 2 bases and the V segment lost 0 bases, leaving 7 bases of the junction unmatched. The CDR3 nucleotides read TGTGCCAGCAGTTACTCCCAGTCGGGACTAGCGACCTACAATGAGCAGTTCTTC. This sequence encodes CASSYSQSGLATYNEQFF.

This clonotype was counted a few times. The chain employs TRBV7-2 and TRBJ2-7; 9 bases align to TRBD1. The CDR3 contains 15 residues. Looked up from germline, CDR1 is SGHTA and CDR2 is FQGNSA. V lost 5 bases, J lost 2 bases, and 7 bases stayed unmatched. This CDR3 reads CASSLGTGMTYEQYF. The DNA of the CDR3 is TGTGCCAGCAGCCTAGGGACAGGGATGACCTACGAGCAGTACTTC.

This clonotype showed up just once. This chain connects TRBV6-6 to TRBJ2-7; the D gene is possibly TRBD2 (6 bases). The CDR3 loop spans 13 amino acids. V dropped 2 bases and J dropped 3 bases, with 8 bases sitting between them. Germline CDR1 and CDR2: MNHNY and SVGAGI (reference sequence). This chain's CDR3 is CASSYGGNYEQYF. The DNA for the CDR3 is TGTGCCAGCAGTTACGGCGGGAACTACGAGCAGTACTTC.

The CDR3 DNA follows: TGCAGTGCTAGAGTGAGGAGCAATCAGCCCCAGCATTTT. Translation gives CSARVRSNQPQHF. The chain employs TRBV20-1 and TRBJ1-5, with D unclear. The CDR3 sequence is 13 residues long. The germline V gene has CDR1 DFQATT and CDR2 SNEGSKA (reference sequence). Trimming shortened V by 1 base and J by 1 base, and 5 bases separated the two germline ends.

In this sample, this clonotype turned up a few times. CDR3 DNA sequence: TGTGCCACCACTATAACTGGACAGGGCTACGAGCAGTACTTC. Amino acids: CATTITGQGYEQYF. The rearrangement uses TRBV10-3 and TRBJ2-7; 8 nucleotides agree with TRBD1. CDR3 length: 14 amino acids. The V and J ends lost 10 bases and 3 bases, in that order; junction bases with no gene match: 11. Germline V gene sequence: CDR1 ENHRY, CDR2 SYGVKD.

This clonotype was counted many times. This sequence joins TRBV20-1 and TRBJ2-5; 8 nucleotides line up with TRBD1. V gave up 5 bases and J gave up 4 bases; unmatched junction bases: 0. The CDR3 contains 11 residues. From germline, CDR1 is DFQATT and CDR2 SNEGSKA (reference sequence). The CDR3 here is CSAGQGETQYF. CDR3 bases: TGCAGTGCTGGACAGGGAGAGACCCAGTACTTC.

CDR3 sequence: CASSRGLAGASTYEQYF. The CDR3 coding sequence is TGTGCCAGCAGCCGGGGACTAGCGGGGGCCTCAACCTACGAGCAGTACTTC. J is TRBJ2-7 and V is TRBV5-4; 14 nucleotides line up with TRBD2. Unmatched junction bases numbered 8, after V lost 4 bases and J lost 2 bases. CDR3 length: 17 residues. Germline assignment: CDR1 SGHNT and CDR2 YYREEE (reference sequence).

The V call is TRBV7-9, the J call TRBJ2-3; D perhaps matches TRBD2 (5 bases). The CDR3 contains 14 residues. V lost 5 bases, J lost 2 bases, and 11 bases lay in between. Germline assignment: CDR1 SEHNR and CDR2 FQNEAQ (reference sequence). CDR3 region: CASSHSEITDTQYF. The CDR3 coding sequence is TGTGCCAGCAGCCATAGCGAGATCACAGATACGCAGTATTTT.